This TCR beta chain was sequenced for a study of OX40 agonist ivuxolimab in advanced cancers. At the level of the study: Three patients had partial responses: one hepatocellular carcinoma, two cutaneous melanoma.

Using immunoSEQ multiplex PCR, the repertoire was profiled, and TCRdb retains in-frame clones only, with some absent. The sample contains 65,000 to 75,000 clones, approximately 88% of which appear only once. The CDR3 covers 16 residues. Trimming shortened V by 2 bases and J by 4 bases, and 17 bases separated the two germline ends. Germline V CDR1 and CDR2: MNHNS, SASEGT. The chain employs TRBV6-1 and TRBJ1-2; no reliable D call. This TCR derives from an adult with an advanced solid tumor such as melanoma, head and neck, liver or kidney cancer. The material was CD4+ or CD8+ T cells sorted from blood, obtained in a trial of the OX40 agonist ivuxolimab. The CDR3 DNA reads TGTGCCAGCAGTGAAAGCCGCCCCGGCGGGAGCTATGGCTACACCTTC. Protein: CASSESRPGGSYGYTF.